This passage covers 4 T cell receptor beta chains from one sample sequenced in a study of T cells in Graves' hyperthyroidism and ophthalmopathy. RNA transcripts yielded amplified TCR beta CDR3 regions. The HTBI primer set served for first-round RT-PCR of the TCR CDR3. TCRdb re-derived calls from the multiplex PCR reads in MiXCR, one entry per CDR3 protein. This sample has a few hundred thousand distinct CDR3 sequences, with around 15% found just once. Material: blood. Receptor source: a woman between 40 and 50 years old with Graves' ophthalmopathy.

The table lists this clonotype with a count of one. This chain links TRBV4-1 with TRBJ2-2; the D gene is possibly TRBD1 (6 bases). Germline CDR1 MGHRA, CDR2 YSYEKL. The CDR3 extends over 16 amino acids. Between the trimmed V and J ends, which lost 4 bases and 4 bases, there was a span of 16 bases. The DNA for the CDR3 is TGCGCCAGCAGCCCCCTCACCAGGGGTGGCACCGGGGAGCTGTTTTTT. This codes for CASSPLTRGGTGELFF.

This clonotype came up a few times. The chain couples TRBV18 to TRBJ1-1, with 7 bases identical to TRBD1. CDR3 length equals 17 residues. The germline V gene encodes CDR1 KGHSH and CDR2 LQKENI. The V gene end was trimmed by 0 bases and the J gene end by 1 base; junction bases not matched to a gene: 8. CDR3 amino acids: CASSPPNTGVGNTEAFF. As DNA, the CDR3 is TGTGCCAGCTCACCACCGAACACAGGGGTGGGGAACACTGAAGCTTTCTTT.

This clonotype was observed a handful of times. V and J are TRBV6-5 and TRBJ2-7, with D hard to call. The V end lost 0 bases, the J end lost 10 bases, and 13 bases lay between the germline ends. This CDR3 spans 13 amino acids. Germline CDR1 is MNHEY and CDR2 is SVGAGI. In nucleotides, the CDR3 is TGTGCCAGCAGTTACTCCGGCAGGCCAGAACAGTACTTC. This translates into CASSYSGRPEQYF.

Ten or more counts support this clonotype. The chain carries TRBV7-3 and TRBJ2-1; D remains ambiguous. The CDR3 runs to 15 residues. CDR1 and CDR2 (germline): SGHTA, FQGTGA. V was pared by 4 bases and J by 1 base, with 11 bases between. The chain's CDR3 is CASSYRATSYNEQFF. In DNA form, the CDR3 reads TGTGCCAGCAGCTATAGGGCCACTTCCTACAATGAGCAGTTCTTC.